These T cell receptor beta chains were read from a single sample in a study of blood T cells in healthy people across ages. TCRdb re-derived calls from the 5' RACE reads in MiXCR, one entry per CDR3 protein. The table has 650,000 to 1,000,000 distinct CDR3 sequences, under 40% seen once. Sequenced: blood. The source is a young man in good health. CDR3s include the opening cysteine and the closing phenylalanine or tryptophan. Each record gives: J gene, clone size, D gene, V gene, CDR3 DNA, CDR3 protein. D genes are given only for firm matches. Size tells how often a clone was seen (once, few, many) or the class of an expanded clone, and some rows leave it out.

TRBJ2-3 | once | NA | TRBV4-2 | TGTGCCAGCAGCCAAGAAGGCCACACAGATACGCAGTATTTT | CASSQEGHTDTQYF
TRBJ2-7 | many | NA | TRBV12-3/TRBV12-4 | TGTGCCAGCAGTACCCGACAGAGCTCCTACGAGCAGTACTTC | CASSTRQSSYEQYF
TRBJ2-2 | few | NA | TRBV9 | TGTGCCAGCAGCGTACCCGGGGAGCTGTTTTTT | CASSVPGELFF
TRBJ1-6 | few | NA | TRBV20-1 | TGCAGTGCTTTCAGTCCGGGACAAGGACCAAGCTCCTATAATTCACCCCTCCACTTT | CSAFSPGQGPSSYNSPLHF
TRBJ2-5 | NA | NA | TRBV7-9 | TGTGCCAGCAGCTCCGGGGAAGAGGCCCAGTACTTC | CASSSGEEAQYF
TRBJ2-7 | many | TRBD1 | TRBV10-3 | TGTGCCATCAGCCGGGACAGGGGTTCTTACGAGCAGTACTTC | CAISRDRGSYEQYF
TRBJ2-1 | few | NA | TRBV6-1 | TGTGCCAGCAGTAGGGAGTTGAATGAGCAGTTCTTC | CASSRELNEQFF
TRBJ1-1 | NA | NA | TRBV7-9 | TGTGCCAGCAGCTTAGGGAACACTGAAACTTTCTTT | CASSLGNTETFF
TRBJ2-3 | many | NA | TRBV12-3/TRBV12-4 | TGTGCCAGCAGTTTAGAAACAGGGACGACGCAGTATTTT | CASSLETGTTQYF
TRBJ2-6 | few | NA | TRBV2 | TGTGCCAGCAGTGAGTTCCTCTCTGGGGCCAACGTCCTGACTTTC | CASSEFLSGANVLTF
TRBJ1-5 | once | NA | TRBV6-2/TRBV6-3 | TGTGCCAGCAGCTTACATCCACGGCAGCCCGAGAATCAGCCCCAGCATTTT | CASSLHPRQPENQPQHF
TRBJ2-6 | NA | NA | TRBV12-3/TRBV12-4 | TGTGCCAGCAGTTTAGGGGTAACTGGGGCCAACGTCCTGACTTTC | CASSLGVTGANVLTF
TRBJ1-1 | NA | TRBD1 | TRBV5-5 | TGTGCCAGCAGCTCACCCCCAGACACAGGGGGAGGTCAGAACACTGAAGCTTTCTTT | CASSSPPDTGGGQNTEAFF
TRBJ2-3 | few | NA | TRBV12-3/TRBV12-4 | TGTGCCAGCAGTTTAGGGGGGATTGAGGATACGCAGTATTTT | CASSLGGIEDTQYF
TRBJ2-7 | many | TRBD1 | TRBV20-1 | TGCAGTGCTAGAGATTTAGGGACAGACGCCTACGAGCAGTACTTC | CSARDLGTDAYEQYF
TRBJ2-3 | NA | TRBD2 | TRBV7-3 | TGTGCCAGCAGCCCCACGGGGGGACGGAATACGCAGTATTTT | CASSPTGGRNTQYF